The 4 T cell receptor beta chains reported below all come from one sample, sequenced in a study of blood T cell repertoires in COVID-19. Measured with immunoSEQ multiplex PCR; TCRdb has only the in-frame clones, and not every one. The table shows over 120,000 clones, with around 81% occurring only once. The specimen was peripheral blood. The source is an older woman with acute or convalescent COVID-19.

The chain carries TRBV9 and TRBJ1-3; 11 bases agree with TRBD1. V dropped 4 bases and J dropped 4; count of bases not matched to a gene: 10. The CDR3 covers 17 residues. Looked up from germline, CDR1 is SGDLS and CDR2 is YYNGEE. The CDR3 coding sequence is TGTGCCAGCAGCAAGGACAGGGGGCTGATCGTAGGAAACACCATATATTTT. Protein: CASSKDRGLIVGNTIYF.

CDR3 amino acids: CASSFGTTDTQYF. DNA for the CDR3: TGTGCCAGCAGTTTCGGGACTACAGATACGCAGTATTTT. The chain uses TRBV6-6 and TRBJ2-3; possibly TRBD2 for D (6 bases). Germline V gene data show CDR1 as MNHNY and CDR2 as SVGAGI (reference sequence). Deletions cut 4 bases from V and 3 bases from J, with 8 bases between. The CDR3 runs 13 residues.

This clone was seen only a few times. The V and J genes are TRBV7-2 and TRBJ1-5; D unresolved. Trimming removed 2 bases at V and 3 bases at J, with 8 bases between. Germline V gene sequence: CDR1 SGHTA, CDR2 FQGNSA. The CDR3 has 14 residues. CDR3 DNA sequence: TGTGCCAGCAGCTTAAGTACAGCCAATCAGCCCCAGCATTTT. Its protein product is CASSLSTANQPQHF.

The rearrangement links TRBV6-1 to TRBJ1-2; D may be TRBD1 (5 bases). V was shortened by 1 base and J by 8 bases, with 11 bases between the two germline ends. The CDR3 covers 13 residues. CDR1 and CDR2 from the germline V gene are MNHNS and SASEGT. The chain's CDR3 is CASSEGGRMGYTF. CDR3 nucleotide sequence: TGTGCCAGCAGTGAAGGGGGCAGGATGGGCTACACCTTC.